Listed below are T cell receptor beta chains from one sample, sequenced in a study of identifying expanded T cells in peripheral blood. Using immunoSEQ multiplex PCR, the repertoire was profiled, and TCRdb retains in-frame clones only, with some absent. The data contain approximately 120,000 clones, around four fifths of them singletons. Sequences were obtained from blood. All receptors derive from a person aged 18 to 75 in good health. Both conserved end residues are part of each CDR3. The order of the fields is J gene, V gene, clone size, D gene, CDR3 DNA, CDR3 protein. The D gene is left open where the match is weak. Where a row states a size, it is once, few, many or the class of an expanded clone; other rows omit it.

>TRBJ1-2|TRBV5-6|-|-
TGTGCCAGCAGCTTGGGTTTGGGGGGCTACACCTTC
CASSLGLGGYTF
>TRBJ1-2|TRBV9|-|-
TGTGCCAGCAGCGTATCAAGAGGACCGACACCAAACTATGGCTACACCTTC
CASSVSRGPTPNYGYTF
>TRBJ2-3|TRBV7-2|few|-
TGTGCCAGCAGCTTAGCTCGCACAGATACGCAGTATTTT
CASSLARTDTQYF
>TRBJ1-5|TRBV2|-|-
TGTGCCAGCAGCCGCAATAGCAATCAGCCCCAGCATTTT
CASSRNSNQPQHF
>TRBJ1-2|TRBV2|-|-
TGTGCCAGCAGTGATTCGGGTGGTAGGGGTGGCTACACCTTC
CASSDSGGRGGYTF
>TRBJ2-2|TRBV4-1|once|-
TGCGCCAGCAGCCAAGACGGGGCAGCCAGGGAGCTGTTTTTT
CASSQDGAARELFF
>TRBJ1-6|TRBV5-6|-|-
TGTGCCAGCAAACGGTTGAGCTCCTATAATTCACCCCTCCACTTT
CASKRLSSYNSPLHF
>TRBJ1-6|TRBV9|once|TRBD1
TGTGCCAGCAGCGTAGAGTGGGACAGGACCAATTCACCCCTCCACTTT
CASSVEWDRTNSPLHF
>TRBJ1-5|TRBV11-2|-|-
TGTGCCAGCAGCTTAGATCCAGGGGGCAATCAGCCCCAGCATTTT
CASSLDPGGNQPQHF
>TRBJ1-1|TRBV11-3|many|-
TGTGCCAGCAGCTTAGATCAGTCCGGGTCGGGTGTGAACACTGAAGCTTTCTTT
CASSLDQSGSGVNTEAFF
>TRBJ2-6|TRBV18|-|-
TGTGCCAGCTCACCAGCGGCGTCTGGGGCCAACGTCCTGACTTTC
CASSPAASGANVLTF
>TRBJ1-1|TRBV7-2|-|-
TGTGCCAGCAGCTTTGGGCTTAACACTGAAGCTTTCTTT
CASSFGLNTEAFF
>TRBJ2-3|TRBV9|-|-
TGTGCCAGCAGCCGAGGGCAGGGGGGAGGAGATACGCAGTATTTT
CASSRGQGGGDTQYF
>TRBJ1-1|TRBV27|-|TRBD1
TGTGCCAGCAGCTTTGACAGGGGTTACGGTGAAGCTTTCTTT
CASSFDRGYGEAFF
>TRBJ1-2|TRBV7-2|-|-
TGTGCCAGCAGCCGATACGGTTTGGGGGCTGGTGGCTACACCTTC
CASSRYGLGAGGYTF
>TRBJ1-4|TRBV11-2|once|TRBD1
TGTGCCAGCAGCCTAATCGTTCGGGACAGGGGGGCAACTAATGAAAAACTGTTTTTT
CASSLIVRDRGATNEKLFF
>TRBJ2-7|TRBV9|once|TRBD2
TGTGCCAGCAGCGTACGTAGCGGGGGGTTCAACGAGCAGTACTTC
CASSVRSGGFNEQYF
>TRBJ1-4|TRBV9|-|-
TGTGCCAGCAGCGTAGCTCAAGGGGGTTCGGAAAAACTGTTTTTT
CASSVAQGGSEKLFF
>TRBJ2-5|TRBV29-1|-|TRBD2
TGCAGCGCCCGGGGACTAGCGGGGGAGACCCAGTACTTC
CSARGLAGETQYF
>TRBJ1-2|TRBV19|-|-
TGTGCCAGTAGTACCCGTCAAGCAGAGATCTATGGCTACACCTTC
CASSTRQAEIYGYTF
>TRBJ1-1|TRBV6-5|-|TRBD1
TGTGCCAGCAGTTACTCGATAGGGGGCGCGACTGAAGCTTTCTTT
CASSYSIGGATEAFF
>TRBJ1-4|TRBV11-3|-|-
TGTGCCAGCAGCTTCCGGGAAACTAATGAAAAACTGTTTTTT
CASSFRETNEKLFF
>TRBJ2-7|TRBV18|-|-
TGTGCCAGCTCACCAGATGACAGGCGACCCTACGAGCAGTACTTC
CASSPDDRRPYEQYF
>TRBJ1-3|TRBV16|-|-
TGTGCCAGCAGCTCTGACTACTCTGGAAACACCATATATTTT
CASSSDYSGNTIYF
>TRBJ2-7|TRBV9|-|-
TGTGCCAGCAGCGTAGCTCCCTTCGCTACCGCCTACGAGCAGTACTTC
CASSVAPFATAYEQYF
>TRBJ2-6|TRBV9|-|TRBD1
TGTGCCAGCAGCCTTACAGGGGGTTACTCTGGGGCCAACGTCCTGACTTTC
CASSLTGGYSGANVLTF
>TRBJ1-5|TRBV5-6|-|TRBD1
TGTGCCAGCAGCGTCGACAGGGGAATTAATCAGCCCCAGCATTTT
CASSVDRGINQPQHF
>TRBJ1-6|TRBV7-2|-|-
TGTGCCAGCAGCTTAGCAGGGGCTCGTCCACCCCTCCACTTT
CASSLAGARPPLHF
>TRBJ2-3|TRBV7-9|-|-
TGTGCCAGCAGCTTAACCGGACCTAGGGTAGGGCAGTATTTT
CASSLTGPRVGQYF
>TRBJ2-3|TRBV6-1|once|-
TGTGCCAGCAGGGAACAGGGAATCAGCACAGATACGCAGTATTTT
CASREQGISTDTQYF
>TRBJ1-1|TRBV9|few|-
TGTGCCAGCAGCGTAGATTCGGGACCCGGGGTCTTT
CASSVDSGPGVF
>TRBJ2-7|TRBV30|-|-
TGTGCCTGGACGGGGAATCCCACCTACGAGCAGTACTTC
CAWTGNPTYEQYF
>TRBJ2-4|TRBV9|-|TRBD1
TGTGCCAGCAGCCCCGATCCCAACAGGGGATCCAAAAACATTCAGTACTTC
CASSPDPNRGSKNIQYF
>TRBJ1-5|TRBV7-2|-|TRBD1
TGTGCCAGCAGCTCGGAGAAATGGGACAGGGAAAGAAATCAGCCCCAGCATTTT
CASSSEKWDRERNQPQHF
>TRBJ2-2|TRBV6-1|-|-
TGTGCCAGCAGTGACGCCAACACCGGGGAGCTGTTTTTT
CASSDANTGELFF
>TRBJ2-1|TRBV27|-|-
TGTGCCAGCGGATTTTTATATGAGCAGTTCTTC
CASGFLYEQFF
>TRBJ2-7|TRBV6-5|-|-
TGTGCCAGCAGTCTCCACCAGGCCTACGAGCAGTACTTC
CASSLHQAYEQYF
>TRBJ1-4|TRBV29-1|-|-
TGCAGCGTAGTTATACAGGGCCGGAAACTGTTTTTT
CSVVIQGRKLFF
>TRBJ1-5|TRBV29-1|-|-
TGCAGCGTTGAAGACCCCGGGAGCAATCAGCCCCAGCATTTT
CSVEDPGSNQPQHF
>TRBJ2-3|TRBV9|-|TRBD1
TGTGCCAGCAGCGTGGAGGGACAGGTTTCAGATACGCAGTATTTT
CASSVEGQVSDTQYF
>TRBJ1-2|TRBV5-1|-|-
TGCGCCAGCAGCTTGAGTTTATCTGAGGGGAACTATGGCTACACCTTC
CASSLSLSEGNYGYTF
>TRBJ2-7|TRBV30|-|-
TGTGCCTGGAGTGCTTTACGACATTGGACAGTCACCCGTGTGGGAAACTACGAGCAGTACTTC
CAWSALRHWTVTRVGNYEQYF
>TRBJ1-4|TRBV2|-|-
TGTGCCATCCTTGGGAGTGAAAAACTGTTTTTT
CAILGSEKLFF
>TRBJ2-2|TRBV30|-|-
TGTGCCTGGATCCCTGGGGGACGGAGAACGGCGGGGGAGCTGTTTTTT
CAWIPGGRRTAGELFF
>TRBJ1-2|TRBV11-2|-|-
TGTGCCAGCAGCTTAGTACAAGGCGGGGGATATGGCTACACCTTC
CASSLVQGGGYGYTF
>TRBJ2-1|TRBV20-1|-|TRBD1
TGCAGTGCCTCACAGGGGCATGAGCAGTTCTTC
CSASQGHEQFF
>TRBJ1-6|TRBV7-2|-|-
TGTGCCAGCAGCTCAACCGGACGGTATAATTCACCCCTCCACTTT
CASSSTGRYNSPLHF
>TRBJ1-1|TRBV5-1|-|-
TGCGCCAGCAGCTCTATCACGGGCAGGGCGAACACTGAAGCTTTCTTT
CASSSITGRANTEAFF
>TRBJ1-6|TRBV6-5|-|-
TGTGCCAGCAGTTACTACCCGGGACTCTACGATTCACCCCTCCACTTT
CASSYYPGLYDSPLHF
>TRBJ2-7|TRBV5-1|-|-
TGCGCCAGCAGCTTGGCCCGACACCCCTACGAGCAGTACTTC
CASSLARHPYEQYF